This T cell receptor (beta chain) originates from a study of T-cell reconstitution after alpha-beta-depleted transplantation in children. Study findings and constraints: Diversity and T-cell counts at one year after transplant derived mostly from new T cells. Several hundred graft clones that had expanded were reportedly the source of alpha-beta T cells about two months after transplant.

For TCRbeta, the library was prepared with unique molecular identifiers. MiXCR, applied by TCRdb to the PCR reads, yields one record per CDR3 protein. The sample consists of 700,000 to 950,000 distinct CDR3 sequences, 15% to 20% of them appearing once. V lost 3 bases, J lost 0 bases, and 7 bases stayed unmatched. This CDR3 spans 16 amino acids. Germline loops: CDR1 ENHRY, CDR2 SYGVKD. This clonotype has a count of ten or more. Antigen: not known. The starting material was PBMCs, mostly from graft donor cells, obtained 360 days after TCRalphabeta/CD19-depleted stem cell transplant. The TCR originated in a male patient under 18 who had a stem cell transplant for acute lymphoblastic leukemia, so the T cells may come from the graft donor. The chain joins TRBV10-3 to TRBJ2-7, with 8 bases aligning to TRBD1. The DNA of the CDR3 is TGTGCCATCAGTGATAGGACAGGGACATACTCCTACGAGCAGTACTTC. Protein: CAISDRTGTYSYEQYF.